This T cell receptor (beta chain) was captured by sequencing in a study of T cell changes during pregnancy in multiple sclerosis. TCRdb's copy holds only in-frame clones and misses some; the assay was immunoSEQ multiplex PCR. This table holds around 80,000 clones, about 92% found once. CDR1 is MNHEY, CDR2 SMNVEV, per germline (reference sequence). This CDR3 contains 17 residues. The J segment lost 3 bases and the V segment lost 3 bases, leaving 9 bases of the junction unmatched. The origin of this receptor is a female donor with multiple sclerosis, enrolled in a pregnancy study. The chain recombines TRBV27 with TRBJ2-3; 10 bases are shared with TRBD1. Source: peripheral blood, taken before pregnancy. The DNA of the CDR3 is TGTGCCAGCAGTTTCCACAGCCGGGACAGGGGTACAGATACGCAGTATTTT. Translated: CASSFHSRDRGTDTQYF.